This T cell receptor beta chain was recorded in a study of graft-versus-host responses after intestinal transplantation. About the research overall: Recipients underwent multivisceral, liver-intestinal, or isolated intestinal transplants.

The method was immunoSEQ multiplex PCR; TCRdb's version includes in-frame clones alone and lacks a portion of them. In the table there are over 80,000 clones, around 91% of which are singletons. General study findings and limits: Allografts from individuals with graft-donor T cell macrochimerism displayed high graft-versus-host to host-versus-graft clonal ratios. HvG clone declines early post-transplant were associated with peak circulating GvH levels. Recipient marrow harbored GvH clones, some of which surfaced first in ileum or blood.

A remark on this clone: Antigen specificity is unknown.

V shed 5 bases and J 3 bases; nucleotides not matched to a gene: 10. CDR1 and CDR2 from the germline V gene are SNHLY and FYNNEI. The CDR3 is made up of 16 amino acids. The sample consisted of unstimulated CD4+ T cells sorted from spleen or lymph node cells, taken before transplant. The sequence derives from a human donor who was the organ donor for an intestinal transplant. The genes are TRBV2 and TRBJ1-5; 7 bases align to TRBD1. CDR3 residues: CASSLQGLGNNQPQHF. CDR3 sequence (DNA): TGTGCCAGCAGTTTACAGGGGTTGGGGAACAATCAGCCCCAGCATTTT.